This entry features one TCR beta chain sequence. What antigen it recognizes has not been identified. Per-nucleotide qualities are absent, and no much larger clonotype sits a single base away. The TCR beta CDR3 regions were amplified from the RNA transcripts. The first round of RT-PCR for the TCR CDR3 was performed with the HTBI primer set and the Qiagen OneStep RT-PCR kit. Libraries were constructed in a second round of multiplex PCR, after which size selection and purification were carried out. Libraries were sequenced paired-end with 100 bp reads on an Illumina HiSeq2000. The authors' analysis ran thus. SOAPnuke was used to process the raw data, removing reads that contained adapters or uncalled bases, had a mean Phred below 15, or lacked an exact match to the constant primer or identifier. COPE v1.2.5 was used to merge high-quality paired reads, and clonotypes were defined as unique nucleotide sequences. MiTCR v1.1 was used to align the clonotypes against IMGT TRBV, TRBD and TRBJ reference segments. The analysis included only V-J combinations with a frequency above 0.0001, which together covered more than 99% of the repertoires. The TCS score was defined as F50 (clonal expansion) divided by E x V (chaos), with BLOSUM62-based TCRdist calculated between CDR3 peptides within each V-J. Welch's t-statistics and random forest reduced fewer than 550 V-J features to 13, which were used in a naive Bayes classifier (R e1071). Thyroid-blood repertoire similarity was quantified with the Morisita-Horn index. In-frame beta chains were kept once TCRdb had trimmed the public reads at Q25 with fastp and called clones with MiXCR. Every entry covers one CDR3 protein and lists the most common genes and DNA from its rows. The V and J calls shown here were made by TCRdb, not taken from the authors' results. Across this sample there are about 640,000 distinct CDR3 sequences, with 45% seen only once. The leading ten clones occupy less than 9% of the sample.

Any patient with an uncontrolled infection, another autoimmune disease, pregnancy or lactation was excluded. Clinical symptoms, serum thyroxine and TRAb, thyroid ultrasound, and orbital computed tomography formed the basis for the diagnoses. Total RNA was extracted using Trizol reagent, and RNA quality was assessed on an Agilent 2100 Bioanalyzer. This sample is drawn from a study of T cells in Graves' hyperthyroidism and ophthalmopathy (dated by TCRdb to 2018 to 2020). Study-wide context: To identify TCR V-J signatures that set the groups apart, the researchers used a discovery cohort of more than 95 patients, made up of around 42 with Graves' ophthalmopathy and some 56 with stable Graves' hyperthyroidism. After sampling, hyperthyroidism patients received methimazole starting at 30 mg daily, and ophthalmopathy patients received high-dose intravenous methylprednisolone. According to the paper, TCR Vbeta CDR3 sequencing was carried out on more than 120 peripheral blood samples, which came from more than 40 ophthalmopathy, about 75 hyperthyroidism and around 17 progressor patients. Prospective prediction of ophthalmopathy was tested in an independent validation cohort consisting of fewer than 20 hyperthyroidism patients and some 17 patients who later progressed to ophthalmopathy. The 100 discovery patients were randomly split 7:3 into training and test sets. The study also compared thyroid tissue and blood T-cell repertoires from 6 or 7 Graves' hyperthyroidism patients.

V was cut back by 2 bases and J by 10 bases, leaving a gap of 15 bases between them. Counted from cysteine to phenylalanine, this CDR3 has 15 amino acids. The retained sequence is limited to the CDR3, 45 bases, with the frame set at the first base. The full study reports these points: Sample size was not statistically predetermined, and blinding of investigators to group allocation was not performed. During validation, the model predicted progression to ophthalmopathy a median of around 6 months ahead of onset, with approximately 70% sensitivity and around 73% specificity. In cross-validation, a model built on a 13 V-J signature told ophthalmopathy apart from stable hyperthyroidism with 85% to 90% sensitivity and 81% to 82% specificity, and in testing the same model reached 80%/75%. Blood samples also contained most of the expanded thyroid clonotypes (frequency above 0.001), which suggests that blood repertoires may reflect thyroid immune responses.

The source of this sequence is an adult man with Graves' disease, either hyperthyroidism or ophthalmopathy (not recorded which). The rearrangement joined TRBV12-3 or TRBV12-4 to TRBJ1-6, with TRBD1 perhaps the D gene, on 5 matching bases. Sequencing used peripheral blood or thyroid tissue (not recorded which). The DNA is as follows: TGTGCCAGCAGTTTAATAAAGGGACTCCAGTCACCCCTCCACTTT. Its protein reads: CASSLIKGLQSPLHF.